These T cell receptor beta chains were read from a single sample in a study of T-cell memory formation after mild COVID-19. TCRdb reprocessed the 5' RACE reads with MiXCR, giving one entry per CDR3 protein. This sample has around 530,000 distinct CDR3 sequences, with approximately 21% found just once. Sequenced sample: PBMCs or a T cell subset sorted from them (not recorded which). The receptors derive from an adult woman who had mild COVID-19 (a few samples of this study predate the infection). Cell type and time point are not known. Each CDR3 is given with its conserved first and last residue. The D gene is left open where the match is weak. A row's size may be missing; if present it is once, few, many or a size class.

j_call v_call clone_size d_call cdr3_nt cdr3_aa
TRBJ2-1 TRBV5-1 NA NA TGCGCCAGCAGCCCCGTTCATCTAGCCGAGAATGAGCAGTTCTTC CASSPVHLAENEQFF
TRBJ2-3 TRBV19 NA NA TGTGCCAGTAGTATACGAGGGGCAGATACGCAGTATTTT CASSIRGADTQYF
TRBJ1-5 TRBV20-1 NA NA TGCAGTGCTAGAGTCGGTACGATCAGTCAGCCCCAGCATTTT CSARVGTISQPQHF
TRBJ1-1 TRBV24-1 few TRBD1 TGTGCCACCAGTGACCCGGGACAGGGGGCACAAAGTTTCTTT CATSDPGQGAQSFF
TRBJ2-5 TRBV12-3/TRBV12-4 NA NA TGTGCCAGCAGTTTTGGTAGCCCCATGATGGGAGAGACCCAGTACTTC CASSFGSPMMGETQYF
TRBJ1-1 TRBV7-9 few NA TGTGCCAGCAGCTTAGTTTGGGGACATCACACTGAAGCTTTCTTT CASSLVWGHHTEAFF
TRBJ1-2 TRBV5-5 NA TRBD1 TGTGCCAGCAGCTTGGTTTTGCCGGGACAGGGGTTCAAGGGCTACACCTTC CASSLVLPGQGFKGYTF
TRBJ1-1 TRBV10-2 few TRBD1 TGCGCCAGCATTAGATCGGACAGGGAGAACACTGAAGCTTTCTTT CASIRSDRENTEAFF
TRBJ2-1 TRBV20-1 NA NA TGCAGTGCTAGAGTAGGGTACAATGAGCAGTTCTTC CSARVGYNEQFF
TRBJ1-2 TRBV20-1 NA NA TGCAGTGCTAACGCAGGGGCCTATGGCTACACCTTC CSANAGAYGYTF
TRBJ2-1 TRBV15 NA NA TGTGCCACCAGCAGAGATTGGGACTACAATGAGCAGTTCTTC CATSRDWDYNEQFF
TRBJ1-6 TRBV13 NA TRBD1 TGTGCCAGCAGTAAAACCGGGACAGGGTTTTCACCCCTCCACTTT CASSKTGTGFSPLHF
TRBJ1-4 TRBV12-3/TRBV12-4 NA NA TGTGCCAGCAGTCACTACCCCGGACAGCAATTTAATGAAAAACTGTTTTTT CASSHYPGQQFNEKLFF
TRBJ1-3 TRBV18 few NA TGTGCCAGCTCACCATCCAGTCCCGGTGGAAACACCATATATTTT CASSPSSPGGNTIYF
TRBJ2-1 TRBV6-4 NA TRBD2 TGTGCCAGCAGTGCTGGAGCGGGAGGGGGATACAATGAGCAGTTCTTC CASSAGAGGGYNEQFF
TRBJ1-2 TRBV19 NA NA TGTGCCAGTAATCCGGGACAACGTGGCTACACCTTC CASNPGQRGYTF
TRBJ1-1 TRBV29-1 NA NA TGCAGCGTTGGATTCGAAGCTTTCTTT CSVGFEAFF
TRBJ2-1 TRBV7-3 NA TRBD2 TGTGCCAGCAGCCCCACCTTGTGGGCTAGCGGGGGCAAAAATGAGCAGTTCTTC CASSPTLWASGGKNEQFF
TRBJ1-2 TRBV3-1 many NA TGTGCCAGCAGCCCACGCCCCACCGACTATGGCTACACCTTC CASSPRPTDYGYTF
TRBJ2-3 TRBV4-1 NA NA TGCGCCAGCCTCGGCGGCACAGATACGCAGTATTTT CASLGGTDTQYF
TRBJ2-5 TRBV24-1 NA NA TGTGCCACCAGTTTAGGCAGGGGACACCAAGAGACCCAGTACTTC CATSLGRGHQETQYF
TRBJ2-1 TRBV20-1 once TRBD2 TGCAGTGCTGACGGGGAGTTAGCGGGGTCGCTGCAGTTCTTC CSADGELAGSLQFF
TRBJ1-1 TRBV25-1 few NA TGTGCCACCAGCCTAGGGAGGGGGATGAACACTGAAGCTTTCTTT CATSLGRGMNTEAFF
TRBJ2-2 TRBV11-3 NA TRBD2 TGTGCCAGCAGCTTACCCAGCGGGAGATACACCGGGGAGCTGTTTTTT CASSLPSGRYTGELFF
TRBJ2-3 TRBV20-1 few NA TGCAGTGAAAATAGGTGGAACTCTGGAGATACGCAGTATTTT CSENRWNSGDTQYF
TRBJ1-5 TRBV7-6 NA NA TGTGCCAGCAGCTCCGAAAATGGACGGAGCAATCAGCCCCAGCATTTT CASSSENGRSNQPQHF
TRBJ2-7 TRBV7-8 NA TRBD2 TGTGCCAGCAGCTTTAGGCGGGAGCGACCCTACGAGCAGTACTTC CASSFRRERPYEQYF
TRBJ2-1 TRBV7-9 many TRBD2 TGTGCCAGCAGCTTTGGCGGGAGGTTGAATGAGCAGTTCTTC CASSFGGRLNEQFF
TRBJ1-1 TRBV18 many TRBD1 TGTGCCAGCTCACCGGGGGTAGGGGGCGGTCAAGGCACTGAAGCTTTCTTT CASSPGVGGGQGTEAFF
TRBJ2-1 TRBV29-1 few NA TGCAGCGTTGCGGGAAATGGGGACTCCCACAATGAGCAGTTCTTC CSVAGNGDSHNEQFF
TRBJ2-5 TRBV7-3 NA NA TGTGCCAGCAGCTTAAGCCTTCAAGAGACCCAGTACTTC CASSLSLQETQYF
TRBJ2-6 TRBV20-1 NA TRBD1 TGCAGTGCTACCGGGACAGGTTCCTCTGGGGCCAACGTCCTGACTTTC CSATGTGSSGANVLTF
TRBJ2-7 TRBV3-1 few NA TGTGCCAGCAGCTCGAGTAGTACCTACGAGCAGTACTTC CASSSSSTYEQYF
TRBJ1-1 TRBV12-3/TRBV12-4 NA TRBD1 TGTGCCAGCAGTCCCGGGACAGGGTGGACTGAAGCTTTCTTT CASSPGTGWTEAFF
TRBJ1-3 TRBV6-6 NA NA TGTGCCAGCAGTTCGCAGGGTACAGGACCTGGAAACACCATATATTTT CASSSQGTGPGNTIYF
TRBJ2-7 TRBV7-6 NA NA TGTGCCAGCAGCTTCTCCGAAGAGTACGGCGAGCAGTACTTC CASSFSEEYGEQYF
TRBJ1-1 TRBV5-5 NA NA TGTGCCAGCAGCCACCAGGACATAAGAACAGTCGCTGAAGCTTTCTTT CASSHQDIRTVAEAFF
TRBJ2-2 TRBV4-2 few NA TGTGCCAGCAGCCAGTTAGCGGCCGACACCGGGGAGCTGTTTTTT CASSQLAADTGELFF
TRBJ2-1 TRBV30 NA TRBD2 TGTGCCTGGATATCACTAGCGGCCTACAATGAGCAGTTCTTC CAWISLAAYNEQFF
TRBJ1-1 TRBV20-1 NA NA TGCAGTGCTAGTCCCGGCCCTATCGCTTTCTTT CSASPGPIAFF
TRBJ1-6 TRBV7-9 NA NA TGTGCCAGCAGCCCCTCCGAGGGAGGTTCCTATAATTCACCCCTCCACTTT CASSPSEGGSYNSPLHF
TRBJ1-1 TRBV21-1 few NA TGTGCCAGCAAGGCGTGCACTGAAGCTTTCTTT CASKACTEAFF
TRBJ2-1 TRBV12-3/TRBV12-4 NA NA TGTGCCAGCAGTGCTCCAGGAGGGCAGCGGGATGAGCAGTTCTTC CASSAPGGQRDEQFF
TRBJ1-6 TRBV11-2 many NA TGTGCCAGCAGCTTAGGGGCTTCGGGATCACCCCTCCACTTT CASSLGASGSPLHF
TRBJ2-1 TRBV9 few NA TGTGCCAGCAGCGAGGGACGGAATCTCTACAATGAGCAGTTCTTC CASSEGRNLYNEQFF
TRBJ1-2 TRBV5-1 NA NA TGCGCCAGCAGCTTGCCGCCCGGGAACGATGGCTACACCTTC CASSLPPGNDGYTF
TRBJ2-1 TRBV5-1 few TRBD2 TGCGCCAGCAGCTTGGTGCGCGGGACTAGCGGTTACAATGAGCAGTTCTTC CASSLVRGTSGYNEQFF
TRBJ2-4 TRBV12-3/TRBV12-4 many NA TGTGCCAGCAGTTTAGGCGACATTCAGTACTTC CASSLGDIQYF